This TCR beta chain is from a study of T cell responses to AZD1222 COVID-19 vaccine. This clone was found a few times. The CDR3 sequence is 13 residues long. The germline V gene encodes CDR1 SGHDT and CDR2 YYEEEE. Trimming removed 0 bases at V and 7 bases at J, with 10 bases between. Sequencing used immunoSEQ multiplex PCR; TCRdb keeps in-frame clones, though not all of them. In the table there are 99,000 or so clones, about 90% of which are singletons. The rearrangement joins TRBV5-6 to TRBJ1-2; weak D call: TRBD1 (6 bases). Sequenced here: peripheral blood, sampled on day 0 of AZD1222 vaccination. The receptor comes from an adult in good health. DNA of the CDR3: TGTGCCAGCAGCTTGGGCAGGGGAGGTGGCTACACCTTC. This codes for CASSLGRGGGYTF.